This T cell receptor beta chain stems from a study of T cells after posttransplantation cyclophosphamide. Study-level points and caveats: TRB clonality was highly associated with recipient CMV seropositivity and reactivation. Blood and skin or GI T cell repertoires showed limited TRB overlap.

The method was immunoSEQ multiplex PCR; TCRdb's version includes in-frame clones alone and lacks a portion of them. The sample holds roughly 4,800 clones, roughly 80% seen once. Treatment was busulfan-fludarabine conditioning, a marrow graft, and cyclophosphamide on days +3 and +4. Remarks on this clone: The antigen remains unidentified.

This CDR3 spans 14 amino acids. Trimming removed 6 bases from V and 1 base from J, with 9 bases in between. Germline CDR1 and CDR2: MNHNY and SVGAGI (reference sequence). The receptor comes from a male patient aged 45-60 years who received an allogeneic stem cell transplant from a related donor and was CMV-positive. The T cells may partly be graft donor cells. The chain carries TRBV6-6 and TRBJ2-2, with a possible D match to TRBD2 (5 bases). The source was PBMCs, collected after allogeneic stem cell transplant with posttransplant cyclophosphamide. CDR3: CASRSGRNTGELFF. CDR3 coding DNA: TGTGCCAGCAGAAGCGGAAGGAACACCGGGGAGCTGTTTTTT.